These 2 T cell receptor beta chains were all obtained from the same sample, sequenced in a study of blood T cells in healthy people across ages. Using a J-beta primer mix together with a sample-barcoded 5' primer, a second PCR was run for roughly 6 to 12 cycles. From the 5' RACE reads, TCRdb called clonotypes with MiXCR, one entry per CDR3 protein. The sample records approximately 690,000 distinct CDR3 sequences, 58% being singletons. Sequenced input: blood. The receptors stem from a man between 60 and 75 years old in good health.

This clonotype was picked up one time. The chain carries TRBV20-1 and TRBJ1-1; no reliable D call. In germline, CDR1 is DFQATT, CDR2 SNEGSKA (reference sequence). The length of the CDR3 is 14 residues. V was trimmed by 0 bases and J by 0 bases, leaving 8 bases between them. The CDR3 nucleotides read TGCAGTGCTAGAGATCAGCACATGAACACTGAAGCTTTCTTT. This translates into CSARDQHMNTEAFF.

V usage is TRBV13 and J usage is TRBJ2-4; D might be TRBD2 (6 bases). Deletions cut 5 bases from V and 9 bases from J, with 20 bases between. Germline loops: CDR1 PRHDT, CDR2 FYEKMQ (reference sequence). The CDR3 is 15 amino acids. CDR3 amino acids: CASSQGGGVATIQYF. The CDR3 nucleotides read TGTGCCAGCAGCCAGGGAGGAGGGGTTGCTACCATTCAGTACTTC.